These 6 T cell receptor beta chains were all obtained from the same sample, sequenced in a study of shared clonotypes between healthy human individuals. This table comes from immunoSEQ multiplex PCR, and its TCRdb copy is limited to in-frame clones, with some not included. The table shows 2 million to 3 million clones, with roughly 93% occurring only once. The specimen sequenced was naive CD4+ T cells from PBMCs. Sample subset: CD45RA+ positively selected. The receptor source for this set is a young man in good health. Some clones in this sample may be carry-over from other donors' samples.

This clone was seen a single time. This chain uses TRBV4-3 with TRBJ2-7; D may be TRBD2 (6 bases). Germline values: CDR1 LGHNA, CDR2 YSLEER. The CDR3 spans 14 residues. Trimming shortened V by 0 bases and J by 3 bases, and 9 bases separated the two germline ends. The CDR3 nucleotides are TGCGCCAGCAGCCAAGATTGGAGGGGCTACGAGCAGTACTTC. This sequence encodes CASSQDWRGYEQYF.

This clone was counted a single time. The rearrangement joins TRBV5-1 to TRBJ2-3; the D call may be TRBD1 or TRBD2 (6 bases each). The CDR3 contains 16 residues. The V end lost 7 bases, the J end lost 0 bases, and 18 bases lay between the germline ends. CDR1 and CDR2 (germline): SGHRS, YFSETQ. CDR3 DNA sequence: TGCGCCAGCGCCGGAGGGGGGCGGGCCAGCACAGATACGCAGTATTTT. This translates into CASAGGGRASTDTQYF.

This clone was observed once. This chain joins TRBV7-3 and TRBJ2-3; 7 positions match TRBD2. The CDR3 totals 15 residues. CDR1 and CDR2 from the germline V gene are SGHTA and FQGTGA. Unmatched junction bases numbered 7, after V lost 0 bases and J lost 7 bases. The CDR3 loop is CASSLTPTSPHTQYF. In DNA, the CDR3 is TGTGCCAGCAGCTTAACCCCGACTAGCCCCCATACGCAGTATTTT.

The rearrangement joins TRBV18 to TRBJ2-2; a weak D match, TRBD2 (6 bases). Germline V gives CDR1 KGHSH, CDR2 LQKENI. V shed 5 bases and J shed 1 base, with 11 bases lying between them. This CDR3 has 15 amino acids. The CDR3: CASSLGGGNTGELFF. CDR3 DNA sequence: TGTGCCAGCTCATTGGGAGGCGGGAACACCGGGGAGCTGTTTTTT. Full variable domain (outside the CDR3, taken from reference TRBV18 and TRBJ2-2): NAGVMQNPRHLVRRRGQEARLRCSPMKGHSHVYWYRQLPEEGLKFMVYLQKENIIDESGMPKERFSAEFPKEGPSILRIQQVVRGDSAAYFCASSLGGGNTGELFFGEGSRLTVL.

The V call is TRBV5-1, the J call TRBJ1-2; no firm D call. Trimming shortened V by 0 bases and J by 8 bases, and 11 bases separated the two germline ends. From germline, CDR1 is SGHRS and CDR2 YFSETQ. There are 13 residues in the CDR3. CDR3 amino acids: CASSLEGLLGYTF. CDR3 bases: TGCGCCAGCAGCTTGGAAGGTCTCCTAGGCTACACCTTC.

This chain uses TRBV7-2 with TRBJ2-7; 12 nucleotides line up with TRBD2. The germline gives CDR1 SGHTA, CDR2 FQGNSA. The CDR3 runs to 15 residues. V shed 5 bases and J 3 bases; nucleotides not matched to a gene: 5. CDR3 sequence (DNA): TGTGCCAGCAGCACTAGCGGGAGGACGTACTACGAGCAGTACTTC. Amino acid sequence: CASSTSGRTYYEQYF.